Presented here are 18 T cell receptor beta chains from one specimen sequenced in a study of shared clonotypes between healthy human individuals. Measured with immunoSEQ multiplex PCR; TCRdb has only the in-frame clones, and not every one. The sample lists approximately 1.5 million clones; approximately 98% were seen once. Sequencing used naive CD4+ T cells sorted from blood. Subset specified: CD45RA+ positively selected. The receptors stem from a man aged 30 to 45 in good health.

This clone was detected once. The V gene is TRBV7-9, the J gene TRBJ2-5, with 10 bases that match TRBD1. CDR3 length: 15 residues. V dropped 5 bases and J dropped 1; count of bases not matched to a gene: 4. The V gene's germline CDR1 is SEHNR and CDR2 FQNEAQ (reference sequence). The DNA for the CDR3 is TGTGCCAGCAGCCCGGACAGGGGGGGCCAAGAGACCCAGTACTTC. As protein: CASSPDRGGQETQYF.

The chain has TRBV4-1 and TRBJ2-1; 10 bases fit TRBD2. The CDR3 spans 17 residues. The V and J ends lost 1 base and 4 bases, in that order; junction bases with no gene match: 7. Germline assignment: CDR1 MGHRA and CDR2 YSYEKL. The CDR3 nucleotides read TGCGCCAGCAGCCAAGCCACACTAGCGGGAATTTACAATGAGCAGTTCTTC. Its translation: CASSQATLAGIYNEQFF.

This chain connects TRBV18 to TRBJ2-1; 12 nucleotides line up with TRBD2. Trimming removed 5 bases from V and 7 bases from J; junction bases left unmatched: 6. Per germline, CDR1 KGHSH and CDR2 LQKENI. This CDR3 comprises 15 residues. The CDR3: CASSSLAGGGNEQFF. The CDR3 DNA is TGTGCCAGCTCATCACTAGCGGGAGGAGGAAATGAGCAGTTCTTC.

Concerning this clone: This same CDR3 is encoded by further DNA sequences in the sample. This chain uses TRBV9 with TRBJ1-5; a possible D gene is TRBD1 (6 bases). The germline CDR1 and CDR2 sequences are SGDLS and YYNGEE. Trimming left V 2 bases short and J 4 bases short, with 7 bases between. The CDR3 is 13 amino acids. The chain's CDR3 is CASSVQGNQPQHF. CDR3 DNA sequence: TGTGCCAGCAGCGTGCAGGGGAATCAGCCCCAGCATTTT.

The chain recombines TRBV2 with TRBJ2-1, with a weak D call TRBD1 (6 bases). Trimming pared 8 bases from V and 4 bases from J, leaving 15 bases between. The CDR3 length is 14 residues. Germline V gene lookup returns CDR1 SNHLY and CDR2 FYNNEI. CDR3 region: CASGEQGAYNEQFF. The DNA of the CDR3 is TGTGCCAGCGGGGAACAGGGTGCGTACAATGAGCAGTTCTTC.

This CDR3 is CASSPTGLWYEQYF. The CDR3, as DNA: TGTGCCAGCAGCCCCACAGGGCTGTGGTACGAGCAGTACTTC. V and J are TRBV9 and TRBJ2-7; possibly TRBD1 for D (6 bases). The CDR3 has 14 amino acids. V shed 4 bases and J shed 4 bases, with 15 bases lying between them. Germline lookup yields CDR1 SGDLS and CDR2 YYNGEE.

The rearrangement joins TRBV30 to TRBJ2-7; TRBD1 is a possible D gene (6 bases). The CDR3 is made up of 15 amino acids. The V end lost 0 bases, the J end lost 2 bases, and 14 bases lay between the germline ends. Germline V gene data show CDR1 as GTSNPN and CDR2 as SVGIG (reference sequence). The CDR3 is CAWSVLLGGTYEQYF. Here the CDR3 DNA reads TGTGCCTGGAGTGTACTCCTAGGGGGAACCTACGAGCAGTACTTC.

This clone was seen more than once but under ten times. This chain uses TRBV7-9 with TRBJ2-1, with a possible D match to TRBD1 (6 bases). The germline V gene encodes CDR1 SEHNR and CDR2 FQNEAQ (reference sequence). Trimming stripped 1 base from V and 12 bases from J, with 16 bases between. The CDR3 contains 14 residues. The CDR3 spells CASSLVGRGGWQFF. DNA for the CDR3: TGTGCCAGCAGCTTAGTCGGCAGGGGTGGGTGGCAGTTCTTC.

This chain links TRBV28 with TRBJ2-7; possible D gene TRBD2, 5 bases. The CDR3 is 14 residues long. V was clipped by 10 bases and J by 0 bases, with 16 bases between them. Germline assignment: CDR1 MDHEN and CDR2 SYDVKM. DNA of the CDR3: TGTGCCACCTCGAGAGGGCTGGGCTCCTACGAGCAGTACTTC. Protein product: CATSRGLGSYEQYF.

This CDR3 reads CASSETGRYYEQYF. The CDR3 nucleotides read TGTGCCAGCAGTGAAACCGGCCGTTACTACGAGCAGTACTTC. V is TRBV6-1 and J is TRBJ2-7; D ambiguous. The V gene's germline CDR1 is MNHNS and CDR2 SASEGT. The CDR3 contains 14 residues. Trimming stripped 2 bases from V and 3 bases from J, with 11 bases between.

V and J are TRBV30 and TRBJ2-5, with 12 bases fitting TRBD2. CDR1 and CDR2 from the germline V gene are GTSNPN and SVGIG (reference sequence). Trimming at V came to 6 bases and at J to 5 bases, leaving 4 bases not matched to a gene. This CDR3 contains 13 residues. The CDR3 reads CACPSGRGETQYF. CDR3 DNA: TGTGCCTGCCCTAGCGGGAGGGGGGAGACCCAGTACTTC.

CDR3 DNA: TGTGCCTGGAGTGTCAGGAGGGCGGCGGAGCCCCAGCATTTT. This translates into CAWSVRRAAEPQHF. The V gene is TRBV30, the J gene TRBJ1-5; D remains ambiguous. Germline CDR1 GTSNPN, CDR2 SVGIG (reference sequence). Trimming stripped 0 bases from V and 8 bases from J, with 14 bases between. There are 14 residues in the CDR3.

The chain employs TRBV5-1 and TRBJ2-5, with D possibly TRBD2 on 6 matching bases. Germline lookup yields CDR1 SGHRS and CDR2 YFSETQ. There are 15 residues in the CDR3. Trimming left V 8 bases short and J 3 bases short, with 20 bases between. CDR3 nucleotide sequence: TGCGCCAGTCGCGCTGGGGGAACGGGAGAAGAGACCCAGTACTTC. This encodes CASRAGGTGEETQYF.

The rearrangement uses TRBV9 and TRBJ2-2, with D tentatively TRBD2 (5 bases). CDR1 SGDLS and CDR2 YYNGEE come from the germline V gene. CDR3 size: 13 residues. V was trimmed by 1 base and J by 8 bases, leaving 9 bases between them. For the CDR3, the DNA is TGTGCCAGCAGCGTAACGGGGTTGGGGGAGCTGTTTTTT. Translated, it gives CASSVTGLGELFF.

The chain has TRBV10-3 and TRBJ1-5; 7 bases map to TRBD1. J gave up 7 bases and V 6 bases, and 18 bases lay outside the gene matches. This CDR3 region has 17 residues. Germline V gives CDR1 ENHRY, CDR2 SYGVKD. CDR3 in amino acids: CAISGTAQGVSGQPQHF. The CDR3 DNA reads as TGTGCCATCAGCGGGACCGCTCAGGGGGTCTCGGGGCAGCCCCAGCATTTT.

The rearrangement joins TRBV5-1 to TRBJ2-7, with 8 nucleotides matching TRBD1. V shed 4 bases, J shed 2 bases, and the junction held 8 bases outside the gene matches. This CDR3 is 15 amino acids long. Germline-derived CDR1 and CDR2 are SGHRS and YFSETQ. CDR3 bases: TGCGCCAGCAGCACCTCAGGGGGCAGAGCCTACGAGCAGTACTTC. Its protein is CASSTSGGRAYEQYF.

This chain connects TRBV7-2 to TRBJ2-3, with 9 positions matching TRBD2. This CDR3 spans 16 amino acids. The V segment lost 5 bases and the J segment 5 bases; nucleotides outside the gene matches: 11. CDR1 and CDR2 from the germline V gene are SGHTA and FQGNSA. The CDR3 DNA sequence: TGTGCCAGCAGCCCTCAGCTCGCGGGAGGGCAAGATACGCAGTATTTT. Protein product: CASSPQLAGGQDTQYF.

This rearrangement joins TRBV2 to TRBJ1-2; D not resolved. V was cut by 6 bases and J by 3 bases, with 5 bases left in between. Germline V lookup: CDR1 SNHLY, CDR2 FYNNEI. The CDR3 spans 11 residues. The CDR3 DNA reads TGTGCCAGCAGGAACGACTATGGCTACACCTTC. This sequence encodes CASRNDYGYTF.